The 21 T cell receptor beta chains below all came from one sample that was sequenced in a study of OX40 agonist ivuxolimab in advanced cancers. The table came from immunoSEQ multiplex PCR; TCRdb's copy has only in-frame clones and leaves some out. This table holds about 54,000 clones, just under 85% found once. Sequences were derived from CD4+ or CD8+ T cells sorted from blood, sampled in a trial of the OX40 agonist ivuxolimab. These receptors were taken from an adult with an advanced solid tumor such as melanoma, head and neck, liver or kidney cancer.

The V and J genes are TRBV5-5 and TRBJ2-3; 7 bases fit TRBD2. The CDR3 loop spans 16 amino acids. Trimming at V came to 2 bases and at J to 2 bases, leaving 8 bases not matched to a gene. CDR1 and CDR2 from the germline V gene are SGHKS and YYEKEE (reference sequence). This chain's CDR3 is CASSLSGVGTTDTQYF. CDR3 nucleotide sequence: TGTGCCAGCAGCTTAAGCGGGGTGGGCACCACAGATACGCAGTATTTT. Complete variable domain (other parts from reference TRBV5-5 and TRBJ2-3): DAGVTQSPTHLIKTRGQQVTLRCSPISGHKSVSWYQQVLGQGPQFIFQYYEKEERGRGNFPDRFSARQFPNYSSELNVNALLLGDSALYLCASSLSGVGTTDTQYFGPGTRLTVL.

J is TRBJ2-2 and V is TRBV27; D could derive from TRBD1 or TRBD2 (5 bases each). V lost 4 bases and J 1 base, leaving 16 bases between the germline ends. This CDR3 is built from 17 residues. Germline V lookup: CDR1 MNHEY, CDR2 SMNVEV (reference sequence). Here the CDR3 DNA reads TGTGCCAGCAGTTCCCGACAGTTGGCGGGGAACACCGGGGAGCTGTTTTTT. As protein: CASSSRQLAGNTGELFF.

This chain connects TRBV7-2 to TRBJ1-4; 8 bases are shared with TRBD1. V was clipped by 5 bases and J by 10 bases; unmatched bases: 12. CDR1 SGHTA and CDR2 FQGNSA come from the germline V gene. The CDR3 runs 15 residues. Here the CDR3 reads CASSAATPGQGKLFF. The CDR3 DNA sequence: TGTGCCAGCAGCGCCGCTACCCCCGGACAGGGAAAACTGTTTTTT.

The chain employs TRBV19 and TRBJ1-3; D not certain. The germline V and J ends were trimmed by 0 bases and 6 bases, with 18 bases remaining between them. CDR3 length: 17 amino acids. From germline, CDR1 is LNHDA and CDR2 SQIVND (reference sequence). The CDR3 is CASSIDEEGIGENTIYF. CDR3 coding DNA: TGTGCCAGTAGTATAGATGAGGAGGGAATCGGTGAAAACACCATATATTTT.

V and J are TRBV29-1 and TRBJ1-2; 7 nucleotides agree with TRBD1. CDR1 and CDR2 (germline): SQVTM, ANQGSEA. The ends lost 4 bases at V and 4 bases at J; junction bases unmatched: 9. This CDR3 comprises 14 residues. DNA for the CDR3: TGCAGCGTTGGAGCGAGGGGGCGAGGCTATGGCTACACCTTC. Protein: CSVGARGRGYGYTF.

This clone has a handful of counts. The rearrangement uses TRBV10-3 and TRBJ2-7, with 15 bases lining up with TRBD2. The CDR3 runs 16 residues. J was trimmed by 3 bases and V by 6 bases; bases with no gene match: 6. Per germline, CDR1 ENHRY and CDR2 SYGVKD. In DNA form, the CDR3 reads TGTGCCATCAGAGGGACTAGCGGGAGGAGGGGCTACGAGCAGTACTTC. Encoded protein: CAIRGTSGRRGYEQYF.

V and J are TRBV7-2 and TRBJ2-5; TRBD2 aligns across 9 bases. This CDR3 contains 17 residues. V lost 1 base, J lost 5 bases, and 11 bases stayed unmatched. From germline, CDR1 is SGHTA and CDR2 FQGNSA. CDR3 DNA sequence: TGTGCCAGCAGCTTAGGTCTAGCGGGACCTTCGGGGGAGACCCAGTACTTC. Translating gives CASSLGLAGPSGETQYF.

Written as DNA, the CDR3 is TGTGCCAGCAGCCTACAGGACAGCTCCAATCAGCCCCAGCATTTT. Residues: CASSLQDSSNQPQHF. The gene calls are TRBV5-5 and TRBJ1-5; tentative D call: TRBD1 (6 bases). This CDR3 region has 15 residues. The germline V and J ends were trimmed by 4 bases and 3 bases, with 14 bases remaining between them. In germline, CDR1 is SGHKS, CDR2 YYEKEE (reference sequence).

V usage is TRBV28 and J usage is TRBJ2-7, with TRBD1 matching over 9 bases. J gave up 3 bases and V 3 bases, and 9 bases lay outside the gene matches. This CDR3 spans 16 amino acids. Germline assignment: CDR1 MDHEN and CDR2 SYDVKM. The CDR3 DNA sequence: TGTGCCAGCAGTTTGGGGGACAGGGATTATTACTACGAGCAGTACTTC. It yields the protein CASSLGDRDYYYEQYF.

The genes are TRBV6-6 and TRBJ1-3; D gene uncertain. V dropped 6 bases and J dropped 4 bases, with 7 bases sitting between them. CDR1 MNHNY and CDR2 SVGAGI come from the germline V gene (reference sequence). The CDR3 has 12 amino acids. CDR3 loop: CASRSVGNTIYF. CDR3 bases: TGTGCCAGCAGATCAGTCGGAAACACCATATATTTT.

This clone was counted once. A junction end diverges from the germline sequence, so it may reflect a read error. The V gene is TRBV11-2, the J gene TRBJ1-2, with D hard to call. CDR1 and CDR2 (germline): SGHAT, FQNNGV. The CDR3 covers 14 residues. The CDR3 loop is CASSLGMGNYGYTF. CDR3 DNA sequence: TGTGCCAGCAGTTTAGGAATGGGGAACTATGGCTACACCTTC. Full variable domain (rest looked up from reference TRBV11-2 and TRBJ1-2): EAGVAQSPRYKIIEKRQSVAFWCNPISGHATLYWYQQILGQGPKLLIQFQNNGVVDDSQLPKDRFSAERLKGVDSTLKIQPAKLEDSAVYLCASSLGMGNYGYTFGSGTRLTVV.

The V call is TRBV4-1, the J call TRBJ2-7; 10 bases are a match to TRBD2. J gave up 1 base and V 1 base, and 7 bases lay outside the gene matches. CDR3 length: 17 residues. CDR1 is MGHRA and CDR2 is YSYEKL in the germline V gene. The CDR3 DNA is TGCGCCAGCAGCCAAGTGCTAGCGGGAGTGCGGTCCTACGAGCAGTACTTC. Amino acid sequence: CASSQVLAGVRSYEQYF.

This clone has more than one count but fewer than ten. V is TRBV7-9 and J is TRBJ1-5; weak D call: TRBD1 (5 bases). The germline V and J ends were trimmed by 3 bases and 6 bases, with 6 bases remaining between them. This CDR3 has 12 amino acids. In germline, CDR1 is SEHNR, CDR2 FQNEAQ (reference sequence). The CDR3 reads CASSFGTQPQHF. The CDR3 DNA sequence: TGTGCCAGCAGCTTTGGGACTCAGCCCCAGCATTTT.

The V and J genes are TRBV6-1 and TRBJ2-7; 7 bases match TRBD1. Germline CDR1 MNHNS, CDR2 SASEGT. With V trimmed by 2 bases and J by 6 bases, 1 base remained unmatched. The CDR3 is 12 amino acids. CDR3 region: CASSESGGEQYF. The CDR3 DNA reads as TGTGCCAGCAGTGAATCAGGGGGCGAGCAGTACTTC.

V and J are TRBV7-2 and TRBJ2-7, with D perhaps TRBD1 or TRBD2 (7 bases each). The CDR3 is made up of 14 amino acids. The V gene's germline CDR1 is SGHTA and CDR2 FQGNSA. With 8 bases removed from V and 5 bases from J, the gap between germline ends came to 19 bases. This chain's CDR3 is CASLPQGRVDEQYF. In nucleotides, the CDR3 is TGTGCCAGCCTACCACAGGGGAGGGTGGACGAGCAGTACTTC.

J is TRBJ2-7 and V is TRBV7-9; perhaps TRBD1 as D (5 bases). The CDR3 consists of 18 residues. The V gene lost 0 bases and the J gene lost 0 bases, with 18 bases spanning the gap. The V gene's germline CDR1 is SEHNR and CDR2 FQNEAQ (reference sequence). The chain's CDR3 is CASSLAKVVTASSYEQYF. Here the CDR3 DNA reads TGTGCCAGCAGCTTAGCTAAGGTTGTGACAGCTTCCTCCTACGAGCAGTACTTC.

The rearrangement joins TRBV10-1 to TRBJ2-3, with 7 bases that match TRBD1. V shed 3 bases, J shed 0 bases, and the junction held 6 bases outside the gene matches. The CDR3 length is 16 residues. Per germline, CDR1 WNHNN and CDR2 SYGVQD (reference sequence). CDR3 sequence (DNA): TGCGCCAGCAGTGATCAAGGGGACAGCAGCACAGATACGCAGTATTTT. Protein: CASSDQGDSSTDTQYF.

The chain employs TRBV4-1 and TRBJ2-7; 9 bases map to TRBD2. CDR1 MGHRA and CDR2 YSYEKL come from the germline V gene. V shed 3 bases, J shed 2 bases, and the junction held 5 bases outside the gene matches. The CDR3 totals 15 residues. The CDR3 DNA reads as TGCGCCAGCAGCCAGCATAGCGGGGGCCCCTACGAGCAGTACTTC. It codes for CASSQHSGGPYEQYF.

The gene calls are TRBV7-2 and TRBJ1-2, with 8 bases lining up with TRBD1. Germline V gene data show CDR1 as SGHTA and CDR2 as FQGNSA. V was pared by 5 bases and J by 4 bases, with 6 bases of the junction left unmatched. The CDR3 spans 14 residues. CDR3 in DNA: TGTGCCAGCAGCCCCGACAGGGGCTCCTATGGCTACACCTTC. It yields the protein CASSPDRGSYGYTF.

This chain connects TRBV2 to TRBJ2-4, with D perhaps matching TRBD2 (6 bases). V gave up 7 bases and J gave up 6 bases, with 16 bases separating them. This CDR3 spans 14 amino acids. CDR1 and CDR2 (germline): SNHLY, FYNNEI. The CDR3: CASTKRGGGNIQYF. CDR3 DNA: TGTGCCAGCACTAAGAGGGGAGGAGGAAACATTCAGTACTTC. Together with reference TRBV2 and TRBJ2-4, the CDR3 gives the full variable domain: EPEVTQTPSHQVTQMGQEVILRCVPISNHLYFYWYRQILGQKVEFLVSFYNNEISEKSEIFDDQFSVERPDGSNFTLKIRSTKLEDSAMYFCASTKRGGGNIQYFGAGTRLSVL.

Written as DNA, the CDR3 is TGTGCCAGCAGCTTCGGGGGGGCGGACTACGAGCAGTACTTC. The encoded protein is CASSFGGADYEQYF. The chain carries TRBV7-2 and TRBJ2-7; 8 bases agree with TRBD2. The V gene end was trimmed by 3 bases and the J gene end by 3 bases; junction bases not matched to a gene: 4. The CDR3 contains 14 residues. Germline values: CDR1 SGHTA, CDR2 FQGNSA.